What follows are 27 T cell receptor beta chains derived from one specimen sequenced in a study of early T cells in non-severe SARS-CoV-2 infection. TCRdb re-derived calls from the 5' RACE reads in MiXCR, one entry per CDR3 protein. The sample includes about 80,000 distinct CDR3 sequences, about 5% seen only once; the top ten take under 7.5%. The sample here was whole blood, taken at baseline. These receptors were obtained from an adult who was a healthcare worker with PCR-confirmed SARS-CoV-2 infection or an uninfected control (not recorded which).

This clonotype showed up many times. CDR3 residues: CASSSPPTSGDNEQFF. DNA for the CDR3: TGTGCCAGCAGCTCTCCCCCGACTAGCGGGGACAATGAGCAGTTCTTC. The chain combines TRBV7-9 with TRBJ2-1; the match to TRBD2 covers 11 bases. The CDR3 is made up of 16 amino acids. Germline V CDR1 and CDR2: SEHNR, FQNEAQ (reference sequence). Trimming took 4 bases from V and 5 from J; bases not matched to a gene: 7.

This clonotype was seen a handful of times. J is TRBJ1-3 and V is TRBV12-3 or TRBV12-4, with TRBD1 matching over 8 bases. There are 15 residues in the CDR3. V gave up 6 bases and J gave up 4 bases; unmatched junction bases: 8. CDR3 DNA sequence: TGTGCCAGCAGGCCCCAACAGGGGGTGGGAAACACCATATATTTT. Its translation is CASRPQQGVGNTIYF.

This clonotype was counted between two and nine times. The chain combines TRBV11-2 with TRBJ2-1; 14 nucleotides line up with TRBD2. The V and J ends lost 1 base and 8 bases, in that order; junction bases with no gene match: 13. Germline V gene sequence: CDR1 SGHAT, CDR2 FQNNGV. This CDR3 has 19 amino acids. CDR3 bases: TGTGCCAGCAGCTTAGCTCCCCCCGGGACTAGCGGGAGAGGGGATGAGCAGTTCTTC. This translates into CASSLAPPGTSGRGDEQFF.

This clonotype was seen repeatedly, ten times or more. This sequence joins TRBV28 and TRBJ2-1; no firm D call. V lost 6 bases to trimming and J lost 8 bases, with 8 bases between them. CDR3 size: 11 residues. CDR1 is MDHEN and CDR2 is SYDVKM in the germline V gene. This CDR3 reads CASSHIYEQFF. The CDR3 nucleotides read TGTGCCAGCAGCCACATCTATGAGCAGTTCTTC.

This clonotype was found many times. The genes are TRBV28 and TRBJ2-3; D possibly matches TRBD1 or TRBD2 (5 bases each). The ends were cut back, 10 bases at V and 5 bases at J, with 25 bases in the middle. Germline V gives CDR1 MDHEN, CDR2 SYDVKM. There are 16 residues in the CDR3. The CDR3 nucleotides are TGTGCCACCCAGCTGGTTGGGACCGCGCTGGGAGATACGCAGTATTTT. Translation gives CATQLVGTALGDTQYF.

Only a few counts were recorded for this clonotype. This chain uses TRBV10-1 with TRBJ2-1; 9 nucleotides line up with TRBD2. Germline CDR1 reads WNHNN; CDR2 reads SYGVQD (reference sequence). The V segment lost 2 bases and the J segment 4 bases; nucleotides outside the gene matches: 3. The length of the CDR3 is 15 residues. CDR3: CASSEGLAYYNEQFF. In DNA form, the CDR3 reads TGCGCCAGCAGTGAGGGACTAGCGTATTACAATGAGCAGTTCTTC.

This clonotype has a count of ten or more. The chain couples TRBV7-2 to TRBJ2-1, with D perhaps assigned TRBD1 or TRBD2 (6 bases each). The CDR3 runs 16 residues. Germline V gene data show CDR1 as SGHTA and CDR2 as FQGNSA. The germline V and J ends were trimmed by 1 base and 3 bases, with 13 bases remaining between them. Written as DNA, the CDR3 is TGTGCCAGCAGCTTAGAGGGGGTTAGCGGCTACAATGAGCAGTTCTTC. Amino acid sequence: CASSLEGVSGYNEQFF.

In this sample, this clonotype turned up many times. The chain is built from TRBV14 and TRBJ2-2, with D hard to call. CDR3 length: 15 amino acids. V lost 4 bases to trimming and J lost 2 bases, with 11 bases between them. CDR1 is SGHDN and CDR2 is FVKESK in the germline V gene. DNA of the CDR3: TGTGCCAGCAGCCCCGGGCACCCTAACACCGGGGAGCTGTTTTTT. Translated, it gives CASSPGHPNTGELFF.

This clonotype has ten or more counts. The gene calls are TRBV30 and TRBJ2-1; TRBD2 agrees at 9 bases. J lost 4 bases, V lost 1 base, and 5 bases had no gene match. Germline V gene data show CDR1 as GTSNPN and CDR2 as SVGIG (reference sequence). This CDR3 comprises 15 residues. CDR3 DNA: TGTGCCTGGAGTGGCTCTAGCGGGAATTACAATGAGCAGTTCTTC. Translated: CAWSGSSGNYNEQFF.

Ten or more counts support this clonotype. V usage is TRBV6-2 or TRBV6-3 and J usage is TRBJ2-1; 8 bases are a match to TRBD2. V was pared by 3 bases and J by 4 bases, with 5 bases of the junction left unmatched. The CDR3 loop spans 15 amino acids. Germline assignment: CDR1 MNHEY and CDR2 SVGEGT. CDR3 sequence (DNA): TGTGCCAGCAGTTATTTTAGCGGGGATTACAATGAGCAGTTCTTC. Encoded protein: CASSYFSGDYNEQFF.

Note on this clonotype: The final CDR3 position lacks the conserved phenylalanine or tryptophan, pointing to a likely read error. The CDR3 spells CSARGPLGNQPQHS. For the CDR3, the DNA is TGCAGTGCTAGAGGACCTCTCGGCAATCAGCCCCAGCATTCT. The V call is TRBV20-1, the J call TRBJ1-5; the D is unclear. Trimming took 1 base from V and 2 from J, leaving 9 bases between them. The CDR3 extends over 14 amino acids. CDR1 DFQATT and CDR2 SNEGSKA come from the germline V gene (reference sequence).

J is TRBJ2-7 and V is TRBV7-9; 7 bases are shared with TRBD1. The CDR3 covers 14 residues. V dropped 6 bases and J dropped 2; count of bases not matched to a gene: 7. CDR1 is SEHNR and CDR2 is FQNEAQ in the germline V gene (reference sequence). As DNA, the CDR3 is TGTGCCAGCAGTTCTGACAGGGTCCCCTACGAGCAGTACTTC. Protein: CASSSDRVPYEQYF.

This clonotype appeared many times. The chain uses TRBV6-5 and TRBJ2-1; 8 nucleotides align to TRBD2. CDR1 and CDR2 from the germline V gene are MNHEY and SVGAGI. The V gene end was trimmed by 8 bases and the J gene end by 4 bases; junction bases not matched to a gene: 13. The CDR3 consists of 16 residues. CDR3 protein: CASRGFSGSTYNEQFF. The CDR3 DNA sequence: TGTGCCAGCCGTGGCTTCAGCGGGAGTACTTACAATGAGCAGTTCTTC.

The sample holds a few counts of this clonotype. The chain couples TRBV21-1 to TRBJ2-4; the table's D gene call, TRBD2, was not cross checked with the DNA. TRBV21-1 constitutes a pseudogene. This CDR3 contains 18 residues. The CDR3 DNA follows: TGTGCCAGCAGCAAAGTGGCAGGGACTTCAGGGGCCAAAAACATTCAGTACTTC. Translating it yields CASSKVAGTSGAKNIQYF.

This clonotype appeared a few times. Given a much more abundant clone one base away, this may be a read error. This chain links TRBV9 with TRBJ2-1, with D perhaps TRBD1 or TRBD2 (5 bases each). The germline V gene encodes CDR1 SGDLS and CDR2 YYNGEE. This CDR3 has 15 amino acids. V was shortened by 0 bases and J by 2 bases, with 9 bases between the two germline ends. In nucleotides, the CDR3 is TGTGCCAGCAGCGTAGGGGGGAGCACCTACAATGAGCAGTTCTTC. This gives the protein CASSVGGSTYNEQFF.

The V call is TRBV6-1, the J call TRBJ1-1; TRBD1 might be the D (5 bases). The CDR3 consists of 15 residues. Germline CDR1 and CDR2: MNHNS and SASEGT. V lost 9 bases and J lost 3, with 20 bases in between. CDR3 DNA: TGTGCCAGTCCTGACGGGGCAGGGAGGCACACTGAAGCTTTCTTT. Translation: CASPDGAGRHTEAFF.

This clonotype was observed a handful of times. J is TRBJ2-7 and V is TRBV7-9, with TRBD2 matching over 11 bases. V was pared by 4 bases and J by 2 bases, with 7 bases of the junction left unmatched. CDR1 SEHNR and CDR2 FQNEAQ come from the germline V gene (reference sequence). The CDR3 consists of 16 residues. The DNA of the CDR3 is TGTGCCAGCAGCTCTTTAGCGGGAGGGCCCACCTACGAGCAGTACTTC. Residues: CASSSLAGGPTYEQYF.

This clonotype was counted only a few times. The chain uses TRBV10-2 and TRBJ2-3; D is perhaps TRBD2 (6 bases). Trimming removed 2 bases at V and 7 bases at J, with 19 bases between. Per germline, CDR1 WSHSY and CDR2 SAAADI. The CDR3 loop spans 16 amino acids. Here the CDR3 DNA reads TGCGCCAGCAGTGAGGACGGGAGTCGGTCGGGGAATACGCAGTATTTT. Its translation: CASSEDGSRSGNTQYF.

The sample holds one count of this clonotype. V and J are TRBV6-6 and TRBJ2-1, with D perhaps matching TRBD2 (6 bases). Germline lookup yields CDR1 MNHNY and CDR2 SVGAGI (reference sequence). CDR3 length equals 21 residues. The V and J ends lost 1 base and 5 bases respectively, with 30 bases between them. The CDR3 is CASSYLRTECRPRGDHNEQFF. The DNA for the CDR3 is TGTGCCAGCAGTTACTTGAGGACGGAGTGTCGTCCTCGCGGGGATCACAATGAGCAGTTCTTC.

The chain employs TRBV6-5 and TRBJ1-2; no clear D. In germline, CDR1 is MNHEY, CDR2 SVGAGI. V shed 5 bases and J shed 8 bases, with 18 bases lying between them. The CDR3 runs 14 residues. CDR3 protein: CASSDLTNWSGYTF. The CDR3 nucleotides read TGTGCCAGCAGTGACTTGACAAACTGGAGCGGCTACACCTTC.

The table lists this clonotype with many counts. The chain joins TRBV3-1 to TRBJ2-7, with TRBD1 identical over 9 bases. With 4 bases clipped from V and 3 bases from J, the junction kept 7 bases outside the gene matches. From germline, CDR1 is LGHDT and CDR2 YNNKEL (reference sequence). This CDR3 is 15 amino acids long. The CDR3 DNA reads as TGTGCCAGCAGCCCGACAGGGGGTTCACTCTACGAGCAGTACTTC. This sequence encodes CASSPTGGSLYEQYF.

J is TRBJ1-5 and V is TRBV2, with D unclear. This CDR3 contains 14 residues. CDR1 is SNHLY and CDR2 is FYNNEI in the germline V gene. Trimming cost V 3 bases and J 0 bases, with 6 bases left between them. CDR3 in amino acids: CASSDIVSNQPQHF. CDR3 DNA: TGTGCCAGCAGTGACATCGTTAGCAATCAGCCCCAGCATTTT.

This clonotype has a handful of counts. V is TRBV11-2 and J is TRBJ2-1; TRBD2 agrees at 14 bases. V trimming: 8 bases; J trimming: 0 bases; junction bases outside the gene matches: 9. Germline assignment: CDR1 SGHAT and CDR2 FQNNGV. The CDR3 length is 18 residues. The CDR3 spells CASGGLAGGWDSYNEQFF. The CDR3 nucleotides are TGTGCCAGCGGTGGACTAGCGGGAGGTTGGGACTCCTACAATGAGCAGTTCTTC. Looking up the rest from reference TRBV11-2 and TRBJ2-1 gives the full variable domain: EAGVAQSPRYKIIEKRQSVAFWCNPISGHATLYWYQQILGQGPKLLIQFQNNGVVDDSQLPKDRFSAERLKGVDSTLKIQPAKLEDSAVYLCASGGLAGGWDSYNEQFFGPGTRLTVL.

The chain combines TRBV7-9 with TRBJ2-3, with 7 bases lining up with TRBD1. This CDR3 region has 15 residues. CDR1 is SEHNR, CDR2 FQNEAQ, per germline (reference sequence). J lost 4 bases, V lost 1 base, and 5 bases had no gene match. CDR3 sequence reads: CASSLGGGASDTQYF. The CDR3 coding sequence is TGTGCCAGCAGCTTAGGAGGGGGCGCCTCAGATACGCAGTATTTT.

The chain is built from TRBV7-6 and TRBJ2-7; D is ambiguous. Per the germline V gene, CDR1 is SGHVS and CDR2 is FNYEAQ. CDR3 length: 13 residues. Trimming took 5 bases from V and 0 from J, leaving 8 bases between them. CDR3 bases: TGTGCCAGCAGCCGAATGGGCTCCTACGAGCAGTACTTC. The encoded protein is CASSRMGSYEQYF.

This clonotype showed up many times. The chain has TRBV28 and TRBJ1-5; D uncertain. The CDR3 is 14 amino acids. Trimming took off 8 bases at V and 0 bases at J, with 11 bases between the two ends. CDR1 MDHEN and CDR2 SYDVKM come from the germline V gene. CDR3 sequence (DNA): TGTGCCAGCGGAGAGATTGATAGCAATCAGCCCCAGCATTTT. It translates to CASGEIDSNQPQHF.

V gene TRBV14 combines with J gene TRBJ2-1; D is undetermined. V was shortened by 4 bases and J by 7 bases, with 8 bases between the two germline ends. Germline loops: CDR1 SGHDN, CDR2 FVKESK. The CDR3 runs 12 residues. The DNA for the CDR3 is TGTGCCAGCAGCCCGTTCCAGAATGAGCAGTTCTTC. It yields the protein CASSPFQNEQFF.